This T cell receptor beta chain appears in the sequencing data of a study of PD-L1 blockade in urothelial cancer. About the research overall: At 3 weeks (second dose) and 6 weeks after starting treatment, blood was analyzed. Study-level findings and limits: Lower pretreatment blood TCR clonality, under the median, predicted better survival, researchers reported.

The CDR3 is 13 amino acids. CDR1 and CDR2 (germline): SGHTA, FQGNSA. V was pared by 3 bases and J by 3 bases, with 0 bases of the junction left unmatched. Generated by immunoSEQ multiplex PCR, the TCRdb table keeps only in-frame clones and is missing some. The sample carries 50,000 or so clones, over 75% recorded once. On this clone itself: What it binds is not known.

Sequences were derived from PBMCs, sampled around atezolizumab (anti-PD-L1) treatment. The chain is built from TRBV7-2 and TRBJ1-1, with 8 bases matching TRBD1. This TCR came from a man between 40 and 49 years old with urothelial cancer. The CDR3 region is CASSLDRDTEAFF. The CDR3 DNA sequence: TGTGCCAGCAGCTTGGACAGGGACACTGAAGCTTTCTTT.